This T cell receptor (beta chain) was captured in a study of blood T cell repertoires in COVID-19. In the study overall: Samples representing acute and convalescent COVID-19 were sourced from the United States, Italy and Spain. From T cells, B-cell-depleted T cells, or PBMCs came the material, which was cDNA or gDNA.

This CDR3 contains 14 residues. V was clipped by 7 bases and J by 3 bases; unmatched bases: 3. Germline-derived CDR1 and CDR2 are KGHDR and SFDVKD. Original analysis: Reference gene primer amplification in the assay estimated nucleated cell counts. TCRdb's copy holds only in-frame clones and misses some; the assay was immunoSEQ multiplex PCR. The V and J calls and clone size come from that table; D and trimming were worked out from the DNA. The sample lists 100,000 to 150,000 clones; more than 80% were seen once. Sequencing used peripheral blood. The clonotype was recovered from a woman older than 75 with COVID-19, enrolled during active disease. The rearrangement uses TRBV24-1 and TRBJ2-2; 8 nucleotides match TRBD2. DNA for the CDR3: TGTGCCACCAGAGGAGCGGGAGACACCGGGGAGCTGTTTTTT. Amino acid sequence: CATRGAGDTGELFF.